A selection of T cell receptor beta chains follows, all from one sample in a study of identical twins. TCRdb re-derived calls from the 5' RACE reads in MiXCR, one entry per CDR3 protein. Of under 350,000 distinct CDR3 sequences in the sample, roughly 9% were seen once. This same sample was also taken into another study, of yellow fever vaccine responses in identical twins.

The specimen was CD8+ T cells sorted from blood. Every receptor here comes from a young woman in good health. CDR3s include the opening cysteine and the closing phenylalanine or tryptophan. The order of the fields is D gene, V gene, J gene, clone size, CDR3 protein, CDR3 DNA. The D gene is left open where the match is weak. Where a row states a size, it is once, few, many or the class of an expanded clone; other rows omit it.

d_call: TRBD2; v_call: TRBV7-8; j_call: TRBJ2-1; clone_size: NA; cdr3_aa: CASSLPSGAYNEQFF; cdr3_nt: TGTGCCAGCAGCCTTCCTAGCGGAGCCTACAATGAGCAGTTCTTC
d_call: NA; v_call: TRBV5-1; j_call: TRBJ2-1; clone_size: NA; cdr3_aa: CASGWTDSPYNEQFF; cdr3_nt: TGCGCCAGCGGCTGGACCGACAGCCCCTACAATGAGCAGTTCTTC
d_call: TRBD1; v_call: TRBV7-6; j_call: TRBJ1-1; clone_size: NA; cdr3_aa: CASSLSLTEVRGQGTEAFF; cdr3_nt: TGTGCCAGCAGCTTATCATTAACGGAGGTCAGGGGGCAGGGCACTGAAGCTTTCTTT
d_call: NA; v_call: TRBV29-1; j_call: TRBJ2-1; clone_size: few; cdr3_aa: CSVRGQFPSYNEQFF; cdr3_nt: TGCAGCGTTCGAGGACAGTTCCCCTCCTACAATGAGCAGTTCTTC
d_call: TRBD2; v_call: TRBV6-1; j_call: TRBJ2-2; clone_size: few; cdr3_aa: CASSATLLWEGSGELFF; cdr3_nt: TGTGCCAGCAGTGCGACTTTATTATGGGAGGGTTCCGGGGAGCTGTTTTTT
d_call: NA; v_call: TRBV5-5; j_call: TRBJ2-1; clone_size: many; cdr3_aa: CASSLRGGGHNEQFF; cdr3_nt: TGTGCCAGCAGCCTCAGAGGAGGGGGGCACAATGAGCAGTTCTTC
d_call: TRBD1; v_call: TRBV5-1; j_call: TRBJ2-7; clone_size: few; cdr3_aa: CASSSQTGTSSYEQYF; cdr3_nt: TGCGCCAGCAGCAGCCAGACAGGGACAAGCTCCTACGAGCAGTACTTC
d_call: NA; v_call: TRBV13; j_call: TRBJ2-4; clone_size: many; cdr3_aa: CASSLGSGAQYF; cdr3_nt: TGTGCCAGCAGCTTAGGGTCGGGGGCGCAGTACTTC
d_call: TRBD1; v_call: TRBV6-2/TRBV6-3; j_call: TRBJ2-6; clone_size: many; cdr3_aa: CASSYGTGRSGANVLTF; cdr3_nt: TGTGCCAGCAGTTACGGGACAGGGCGCTCTGGGGCCAACGTCCTGACTTTC
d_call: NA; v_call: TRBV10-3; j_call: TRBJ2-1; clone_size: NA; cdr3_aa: CAIRDTGLEEQFF; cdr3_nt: TGTGCCATCAGAGACACAGGGTTGGAGGAGCAGTTCTTC
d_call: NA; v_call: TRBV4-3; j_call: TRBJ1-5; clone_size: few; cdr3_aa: CASSQVHTGEVSNQPQHF; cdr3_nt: TGCGCCAGCAGCCAAGTCCACACGGGGGAGGTTAGCAATCAGCCCCAGCATTTT
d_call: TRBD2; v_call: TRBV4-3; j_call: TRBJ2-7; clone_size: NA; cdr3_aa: CASSQDAGAYEQYF; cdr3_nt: TGCGCCAGCAGCCAAGATGCGGGGGCCTACGAGCAGTACTTC
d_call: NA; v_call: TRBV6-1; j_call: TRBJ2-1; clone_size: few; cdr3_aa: CASSPSQGRDRSHEQFF; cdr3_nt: TGTGCCAGCAGCCCCTCCCAGGGCCGGGACCGAAGTCATGAGCAGTTCTTC
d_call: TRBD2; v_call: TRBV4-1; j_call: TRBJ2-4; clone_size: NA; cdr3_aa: CASSQATSGPGNIQYF; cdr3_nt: TGCGCCAGCAGCCAAGCGACTAGCGGGCCGGGGAACATTCAGTACTTC
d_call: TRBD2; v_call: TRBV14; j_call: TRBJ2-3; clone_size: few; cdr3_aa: CASSQDFGLAGLSTDTQYF; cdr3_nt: TGTGCCAGCAGCCAAGATTTTGGACTAGCGGGACTTAGCACAGATACGCAGTATTTT
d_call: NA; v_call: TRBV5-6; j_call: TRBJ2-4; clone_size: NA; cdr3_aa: CASSLGQPLHIQYF; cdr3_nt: TGTGCCAGCAGCTTGGGGCAACCCCTGCACATTCAGTACTTC
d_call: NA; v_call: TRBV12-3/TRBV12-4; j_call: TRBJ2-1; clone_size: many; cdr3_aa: CASSLTGRGVFF; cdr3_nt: TGTGCCAGCAGCCTTACCGGGCGCGGCGTCTTCTTC
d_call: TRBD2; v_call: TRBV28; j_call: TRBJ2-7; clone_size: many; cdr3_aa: CASSTPTSGFTYEQYF; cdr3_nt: TGTGCCAGCAGTACTCCAACTAGCGGGTTTACCTACGAGCAGTACTTC
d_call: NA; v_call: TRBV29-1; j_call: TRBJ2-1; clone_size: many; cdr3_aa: CSVAGHNSYNEQFF; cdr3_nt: TGCAGCGTGGCAGGGCATAATTCCTACAATGAGCAGTTCTTC
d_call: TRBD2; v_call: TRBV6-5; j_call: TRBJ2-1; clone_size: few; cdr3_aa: CASSLFGGVYNEQFF; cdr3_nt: TGTGCCAGCAGTTTATTCGGGGGGGTATACAATGAGCAGTTCTTC
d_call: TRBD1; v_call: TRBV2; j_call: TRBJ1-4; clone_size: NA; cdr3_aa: CASSNRDRGDEKLFF; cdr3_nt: TGTGCCAGCAGTAACCGGGACAGGGGAGATGAAAAACTGTTTTTT
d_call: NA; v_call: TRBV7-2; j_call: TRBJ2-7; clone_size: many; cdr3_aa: CASSLVSGSYEQYF; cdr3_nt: TGTGCCAGCAGCTTAGTGTCAGGCTCCTACGAGCAGTACTTC
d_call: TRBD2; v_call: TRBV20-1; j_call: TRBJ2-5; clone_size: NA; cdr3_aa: CSANGAGDLPPQETQYF; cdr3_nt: TGCAGTGCTAACGGAGCGGGGGATCTCCCGCCCCAAGAGACCCAGTACTTC
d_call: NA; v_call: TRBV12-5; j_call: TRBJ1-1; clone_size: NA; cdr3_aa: CASGLTTGLGNTEAFF; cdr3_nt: TGTGCTAGTGGTTTGACTACAGGATTGGGGAACACTGAAGCTTTCTTT
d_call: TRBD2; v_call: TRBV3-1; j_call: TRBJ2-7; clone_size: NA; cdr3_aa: CASCPPARTSGRGYEQYF; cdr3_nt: TGTGCCAGCTGTCCCCCCGCCCGGACTAGCGGGAGGGGGTACGAGCAGTACTTC
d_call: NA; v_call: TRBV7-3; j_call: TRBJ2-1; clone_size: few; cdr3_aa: CASSLYGYNEQFF; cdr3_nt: TGTGCCAGCAGCCTTTACGGCTACAATGAGCAGTTCTTC
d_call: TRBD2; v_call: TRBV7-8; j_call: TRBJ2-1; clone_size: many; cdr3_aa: CASSLSGPEGLAGVYNEQFF; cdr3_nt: TGTGCCAGCAGCTTAAGCGGCCCGGAGGGACTAGCGGGAGTGTACAATGAGCAGTTCTTC
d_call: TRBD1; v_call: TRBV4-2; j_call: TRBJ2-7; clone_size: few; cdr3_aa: CASSHEGQVYEQYF; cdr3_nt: TGTGCCAGCAGCCACGAGGGACAGGTCTACGAGCAGTACTTC
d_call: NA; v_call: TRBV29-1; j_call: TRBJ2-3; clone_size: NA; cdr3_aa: CSVETQPVDTQYF; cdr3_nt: TGCAGCGTTGAAACCCAGCCCGTGGATACGCAGTATTTT
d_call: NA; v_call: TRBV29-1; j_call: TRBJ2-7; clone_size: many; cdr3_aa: CSAREGVSYEQYF; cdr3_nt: TGCAGCGCGAGGGAGGGGGTCTCCTACGAGCAGTACTTC
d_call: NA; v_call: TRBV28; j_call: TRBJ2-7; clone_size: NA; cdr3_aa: CASSYPVKTSSYEQYF; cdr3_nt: TGTGCCAGCAGTTACCCAGTTAAGACTAGCTCCTACGAGCAGTACTTC
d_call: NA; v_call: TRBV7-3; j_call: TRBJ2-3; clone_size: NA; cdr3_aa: CASSLGTGGWADTQYF; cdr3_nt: TGTGCCAGCAGCTTGGGGACTGGTGGATGGGCAGATACGCAGTATTTT